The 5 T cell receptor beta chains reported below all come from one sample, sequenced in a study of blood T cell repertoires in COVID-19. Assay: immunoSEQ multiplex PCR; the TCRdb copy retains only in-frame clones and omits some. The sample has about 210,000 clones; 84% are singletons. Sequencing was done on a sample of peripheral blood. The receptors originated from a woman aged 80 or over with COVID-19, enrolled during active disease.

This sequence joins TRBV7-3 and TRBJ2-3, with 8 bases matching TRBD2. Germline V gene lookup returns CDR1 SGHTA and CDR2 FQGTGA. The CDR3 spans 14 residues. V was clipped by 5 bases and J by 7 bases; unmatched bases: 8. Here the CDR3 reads CASSAGLVPNTQYF. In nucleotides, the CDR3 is TGTGCCAGCAGCGCGGGACTAGTTCCGAATACGCAGTATTTT.

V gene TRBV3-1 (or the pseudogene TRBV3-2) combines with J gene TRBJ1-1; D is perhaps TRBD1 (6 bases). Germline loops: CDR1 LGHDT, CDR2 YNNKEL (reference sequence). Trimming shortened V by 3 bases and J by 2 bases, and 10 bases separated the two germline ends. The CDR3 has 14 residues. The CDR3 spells CASSQHGTNTEAFF. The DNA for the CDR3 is TGTGCCAGCAGCCAGCATGGGACAAACACTGAAGCTTTCTTT.

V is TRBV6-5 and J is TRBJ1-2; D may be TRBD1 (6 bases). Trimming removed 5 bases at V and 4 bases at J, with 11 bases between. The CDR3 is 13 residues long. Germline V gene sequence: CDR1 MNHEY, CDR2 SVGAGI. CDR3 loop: CASSPRTAYGYTF. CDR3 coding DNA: TGTGCCAGCAGTCCTCGGACAGCCTATGGCTACACCTTC.

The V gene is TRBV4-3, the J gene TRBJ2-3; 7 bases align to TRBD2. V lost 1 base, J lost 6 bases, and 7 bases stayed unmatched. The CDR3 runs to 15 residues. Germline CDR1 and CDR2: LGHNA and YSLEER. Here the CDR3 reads CASSQVGARGDTQYF. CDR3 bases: TGCGCCAGCAGCCAAGTAGGGGCGCGGGGGGATACGCAGTATTTT.

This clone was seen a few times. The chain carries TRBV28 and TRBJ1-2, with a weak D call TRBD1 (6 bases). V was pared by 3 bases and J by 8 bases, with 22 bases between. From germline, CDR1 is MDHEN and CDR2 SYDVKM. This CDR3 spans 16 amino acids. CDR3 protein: CASSLSEYLGATGYTF. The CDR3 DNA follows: TGTGCCAGCAGTTTGTCGGAATATCTGGGGGCGACCGGCTACACCTTC.